This T cell receptor beta chain was captured by sequencing in a study of T cells after somatic rescue of genetic block. Only in-frame clones appear in the TCRdb table, and some are missing; sequencing was by immunoSEQ multiplex PCR. The data show approximately 78,000 clones, roughly 93% seen once. The germline V gene has CDR1 LNHDA and CDR2 SQIVND (reference sequence). The CDR3 is 16 amino acids. Trimming removed 4 bases at V and 10 bases at J, with 25 bases between. This TCR derives from a man between 25 and 39 years old. The source material was peripheral blood mononuclear cells (PBMCs). The chain has TRBV19 and TRBJ1-2, with a tentative D call TRBD1 (6 bases). The CDR3 DNA is TGTGCCAGTAGTACCGGGGCCCGCGGGGGGCCCACGATCTACACCTTC. This translates into CASSTGARGGPTIYTF.